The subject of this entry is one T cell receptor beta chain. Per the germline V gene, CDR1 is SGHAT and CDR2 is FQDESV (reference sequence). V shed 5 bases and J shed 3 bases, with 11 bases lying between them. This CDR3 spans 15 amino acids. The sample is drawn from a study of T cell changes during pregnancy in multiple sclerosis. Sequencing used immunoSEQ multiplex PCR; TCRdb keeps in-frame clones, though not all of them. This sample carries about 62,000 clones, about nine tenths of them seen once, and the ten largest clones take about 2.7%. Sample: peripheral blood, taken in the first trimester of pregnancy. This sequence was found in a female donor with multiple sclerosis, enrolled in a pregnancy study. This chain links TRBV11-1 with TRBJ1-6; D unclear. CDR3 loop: CASSINSIYNSPLHF. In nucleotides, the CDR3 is TGTGCCAGCAGCATCAATTCCATCTATAATTCACCCCTCCACTTT. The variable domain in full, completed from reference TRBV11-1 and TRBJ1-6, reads EAEVAQSPRYKITEKSQAVAFWCDPISGHATLYWYRQILGQGPELLVQFQDESVVDDSQLPKDRFSAERLKGVDSTLKIQPAELGDSAMYLCASSINSIYNSPLHFGNGTRLTVT.